These 20 T cell receptor beta chains originate from one sample sequenced in a study of OX40 agonist ivuxolimab in advanced cancers. Libraries were prepared by immunoSEQ multiplex PCR; TCRdb keeps only in-frame clonotypes and omits some of them. The sample contains 44,000 or so clones, approximately 88% of which appear only once. The sequenced sample was CD4+ or CD8+ T cells sorted from blood, obtained in a trial of the OX40 agonist ivuxolimab. These receptors originate from an adult with an advanced solid tumor such as melanoma, head and neck, liver or kidney cancer.

The chain has TRBV28 and TRBJ2-7; D might be TRBD1 or TRBD2, each matching 5 bases. The V gene's germline CDR1 is MDHEN and CDR2 SYDVKM. CDR3 length: 15 residues. The ends were cut back, 6 bases at V and 2 bases at J, with 17 bases in the middle. CDR3 protein: CASSRDGWSPYEQYF. As DNA, the CDR3 is TGTGCCAGCAGCCGGGACGGCTGGTCTCCCTACGAGCAGTACTTC.

The rearrangement links TRBV6-1 to TRBJ1-5; the D is unclear. The CDR3 loop spans 13 amino acids. Trimming removed 4 bases from V and 1 base from J, with 5 bases in between. Germline lookup yields CDR1 MNHNS and CDR2 SASEGT. The CDR3 here is CASSGQSNQPQHF. The CDR3 region has the DNA TGTGCCAGCAGTGGTCAGAGCAATCAGCCCCAGCATTTT.

The V call is TRBV6-1, the J call TRBJ2-5, with 12 bases fitting TRBD2. Germline CDR1 and CDR2: MNHNS and SASEGT. CDR3 length equals 15 residues. V shed 7 bases and J 0 bases; nucleotides not matched to a gene: 3. CDR3 residues: CASTRTSGDQETQYF. The CDR3 DNA sequence: TGTGCCAGCACTCGGACTAGCGGGGACCAAGAGACCCAGTACTTC.

The table lists this clone with a count of one. This chain uses TRBV28 with TRBJ2-3, with TRBD1 as a possible D gene (6 bases). The CDR3 totals 13 residues. V lost 6 bases, J lost 2 bases, and 9 bases lay in between. Germline CDR1 reads MDHEN; CDR2 reads SYDVKM. In DNA, the CDR3 is TGTGCCAGCAGCAGGGACAACACAGATACGCAGTATTTT. Amino acids: CASSRDNTDTQYF.

The V and J genes are TRBV6-1 and TRBJ1-1, with D unclear. The CDR3 spans 15 residues. Trimming removed 6 bases from V and 5 bases from J, with 19 bases in between. From germline, CDR1 is MNHNS and CDR2 SASEGT. The CDR3 DNA follows: TGTGCCAGCAGGACCCAAAGGGAAAGGGAAACTGAAGCTTTCTTT. Amino acids: CASRTQRERETEAFF.

The V and J genes are TRBV4-2 and TRBJ1-1, with 7 bases aligning to TRBD1. CDR1 and CDR2 (germline): LGHNA, YNFKEQ. This CDR3 has 13 residues. V lost 5 bases, J lost 7 bases, and 7 bases stayed unmatched. The CDR3 here is CASSLVRGDEAFF. CDR3 sequence (DNA): TGTGCCAGCAGCTTGGTCAGGGGGGATGAAGCTTTCTTT.

The CDR3: CASSRPSHSTANTEAFF. CDR3 coding DNA: TGTGCCAGCAGCCGTCCCTCTCATTCGACGGCGAACACTGAAGCTTTCTTT. The rearrangement joins TRBV11-2 to TRBJ1-1; the D is unclear. Germline loops: CDR1 SGHAT, CDR2 FQNNGV. This CDR3 contains 17 residues. V lost 5 bases to trimming and J lost 1 base, with 20 bases between them.

J is TRBJ1-2 and V is TRBV19; perhaps TRBD1 as D (5 bases). Germline V gene data show CDR1 as LNHDA and CDR2 as SQIVND (reference sequence). CDR3 size: 14 residues. Trimming stripped 3 bases from V and 8 bases from J, with 16 bases between. CDR3 protein: CASSIGQGVGGYTF. CDR3 DNA sequence: TGTGCCAGTAGTATTGGGCAGGGTGTGGGCGGCTACACCTTC.

This chain links TRBV29-1 with TRBJ1-1; D uncertain. V was clipped by 7 bases and J by 4 bases, with 19 bases between them. CDR3 length: 14 amino acids. CDR1 is SQVTM, CDR2 ANQGSEA, per germline. DNA for the CDR3: TGCAGCGCCAGGCCTGAAGGACTAGGCACTGAAGCTTTCTTT. Translated: CSARPEGLGTEAFF.

This chain connects TRBV30 to TRBJ1-4, with D perhaps TRBD1 (5 bases). Germline-derived CDR1 and CDR2 are GTSNPN and SVGIG (reference sequence). V was clipped by 2 bases and J by 4 bases, with 17 bases between them. CDR3 length equals 16 residues. The CDR3 region is CAWSLPGGWNNEKLFF. The CDR3, as DNA: TGTGCCTGGAGTCTACCGGGGGGGTGGAATAATGAAAAACTGTTTTTT.

The V gene is TRBV28, the J gene TRBJ2-5; D is possibly TRBD1 (6 bases). The J call may be mistaken, given a closer DNA end match to TRBJ2-7. The V gene's germline CDR1 is MDHEN and CDR2 SYDVKM. The length of the CDR3 is 14 residues. This CDR3 is CASNLPDSPYEQYF. As DNA, the CDR3 is TGTGCCAGCAACCTTCCGGACAGCCCCTACGAGCAGTACTTC.

The chain combines TRBV16 with TRBJ2-1; D may be TRBD1 or TRBD2 (5 bases each). V lost 3 bases and J 0 bases, leaving 9 bases between the germline ends. Germline assignment: CDR1 KGHSY and CDR2 FQNENV. The CDR3 loop spans 15 amino acids. The CDR3 spells CASSQGVPSYNEQFF. The CDR3 DNA sequence: TGTGCCAGCAGCCAGGGGGTTCCCTCCTACAATGAGCAGTTCTTC. Drawing the rest from reference TRBV16 and TRBJ2-1, the complete variable domain is GEEVAQTPKHLVRGEGQKAKLYCAPIKGHSYVFWYQQVLKNEFKFLISFQNENVFDETGMPKERFSAKCLPNSPCSLEIQATKLEDSAVYFCASSQGVPSYNEQFFGPGTRLTVL.

V usage is TRBV11-3 and J usage is TRBJ2-7, with 7 bases aligning to TRBD1. This CDR3 is 14 amino acids long. J was trimmed by 2 bases and V by 3 bases; bases with no gene match: 4. Germline V CDR1 and CDR2: SGHNT, YENEEA. CDR3 sequence reads: CASSFWQGAYEQYF. The DNA of the CDR3 is TGTGCCAGCAGCTTCTGGCAGGGGGCCTACGAGCAGTACTTC.

The genes are TRBV15 and TRBJ2-1; D may be TRBD1 or TRBD2 (6 bases each). Deletions cut 0 bases from V and 15 bases from J, with 21 bases between. The V gene's germline CDR1 is LNHNV and CDR2 YYDKDF (reference sequence). This CDR3 spans 15 amino acids. Written as DNA, the CDR3 is TGTGCCACCAGCAGAGATGTGCGGGACACTACCCAAGTGTTCTTC. Its protein product is CATSRDVRDTTQVFF.

J is TRBJ1-2 and V is TRBV5-4; the D gene is possibly TRBD1 (5 bases). V was shortened by 3 bases and J by 7 bases, with 13 bases between the two germline ends. The CDR3 is made up of 13 amino acids. Germline CDR1 SGHNT, CDR2 YYREEE (reference sequence). This chain's CDR3 is CASSWGGSGGYTF. CDR3 in DNA: TGTGCCAGCAGCTGGGGGGGGAGCGGTGGCTACACCTTC.

The chain combines TRBV4-1 with TRBJ2-3; D is unclear. V was trimmed by 0 bases and J by 3 bases, leaving 22 bases between them. CDR1 is MGHRA and CDR2 is YSYEKL in the germline V gene. This CDR3 is built from 19 residues. The CDR3: CASSQDLSNALSPTDTQYF. CDR3 nucleotides: TGCGCCAGCAGCCAAGATTTATCGAACGCCCTTTCACCTACAGATACGCAGTATTTT.

The genes are TRBV30 and TRBJ1-1, with D perhaps matching TRBD1 (6 bases). The germline V gene encodes CDR1 GTSNPN and CDR2 SVGIG (reference sequence). This CDR3 is 14 amino acids long. The ends were cut back, 0 bases at V and 3 bases at J, with 11 bases in the middle. CDR3 loop: CAWSVQGGHTEAFF. The CDR3 nucleotides read TGTGCCTGGAGTGTACAGGGAGGGCACACTGAAGCTTTCTTT.

The CDR3 nucleotides are TGTGCCAGTAGTATAGATCACGTCACTAGCAGCGAGCAGTACTTC. Translated, it gives CASSIDHVTSSEQYF. J is TRBJ2-7 and V is TRBV19; a weak D match, TRBD2 (6 bases). Trimming shortened V by 0 bases and J by 6 bases, and 15 bases separated the two germline ends. Germline CDR1 is LNHDA and CDR2 is SQIVND (reference sequence). This CDR3 comprises 15 residues.

The chain couples TRBV11-1 to TRBJ2-5; tentatively, D is TRBD2 (5 bases). Trimming left V 3 bases short and J 9 bases short, with 8 bases between. The CDR3 is made up of 11 amino acids. Germline CDR1 is SGHAT and CDR2 is FQDESV (reference sequence). The CDR3 is CASSLSGAQYF. The CDR3 region has the DNA TGTGCCAGCAGCTTGTCCGGGGCCCAGTACTTC.

This rearrangement joins TRBV2 to TRBJ1-5, with 8 bases that match TRBD1. The germline V gene has CDR1 SNHLY and CDR2 FYNNEI. This CDR3 contains 14 residues. With V trimmed by 5 bases and J by 4 bases, 4 bases remained unmatched. The CDR3 is CASSSGQGNQPQHF. In DNA, the CDR3 is TGTGCCAGCAGTTCCGGACAGGGAAATCAGCCCCAGCATTTT.